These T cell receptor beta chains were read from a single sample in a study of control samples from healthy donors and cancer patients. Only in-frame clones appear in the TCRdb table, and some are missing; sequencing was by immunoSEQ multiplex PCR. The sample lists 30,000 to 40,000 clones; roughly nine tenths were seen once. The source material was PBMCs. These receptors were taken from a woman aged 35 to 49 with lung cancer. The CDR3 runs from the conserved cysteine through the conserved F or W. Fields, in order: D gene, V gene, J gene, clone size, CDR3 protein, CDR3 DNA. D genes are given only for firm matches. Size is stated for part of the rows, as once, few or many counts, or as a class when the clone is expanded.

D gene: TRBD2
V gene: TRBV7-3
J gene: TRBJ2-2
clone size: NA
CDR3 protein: CASSLLAGNRELFF
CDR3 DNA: TGTGCCAGCAGTCTACTAGCGGGGAACCGGGAGCTGTTTTTT

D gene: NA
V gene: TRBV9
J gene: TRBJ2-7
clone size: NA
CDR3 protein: CASSVGGASSYEQYF
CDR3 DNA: TGTGCCAGCAGCGTAGGAGGGGCGTCCTCCTACGAGCAGTACTTC

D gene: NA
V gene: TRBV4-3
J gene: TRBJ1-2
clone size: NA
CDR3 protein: CASSQDNSGGSYGYTF
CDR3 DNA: TGCGCCAGCAGCCAAGATAACTCGGGGGGGAGCTATGGCTACACCTTC

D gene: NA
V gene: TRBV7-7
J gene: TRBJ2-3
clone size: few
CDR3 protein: CASSLGTDSDTQYF
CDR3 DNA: TGTGCCAGCAGCTTAGGGACAGACTCAGATACGCAGTATTTT

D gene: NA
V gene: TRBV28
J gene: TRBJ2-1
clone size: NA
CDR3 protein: CASSPPRGLNNEQFF
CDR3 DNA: TGTGCCAGCAGCCCCCCCAGGGGCTTAAACAATGAGCAGTTCTTC

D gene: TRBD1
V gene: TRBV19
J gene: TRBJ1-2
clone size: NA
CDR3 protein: CASSIDFGQGIHGYTF
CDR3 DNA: TGTGCCAGTAGTATAGATTTTGGACAGGGGATCCATGGCTACACCTTC

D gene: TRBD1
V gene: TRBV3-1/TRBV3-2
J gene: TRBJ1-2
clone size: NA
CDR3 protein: CASTPGQGVYGYTF
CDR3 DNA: TGTGCCAGCACCCCGGGACAGGGGGTCTATGGCTACACCTTC

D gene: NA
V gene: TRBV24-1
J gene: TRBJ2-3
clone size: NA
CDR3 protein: CATSEAGSGVRIDTQYF
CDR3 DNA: TGTGCCACCAGTGAGGCAGGGTCGGGCGTGCGTATAGATACGCAGTATTTT

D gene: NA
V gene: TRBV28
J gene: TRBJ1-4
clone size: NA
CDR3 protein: CASTPPTLGRREKLFF
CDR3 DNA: TGTGCCAGCACCCCTCCTACGTTAGGCCGGCGAGAAAAACTGTTTTTT

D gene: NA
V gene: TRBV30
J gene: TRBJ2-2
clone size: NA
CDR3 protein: CAWSVGTGNTGELFF
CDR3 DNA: TGTGCCTGGAGTGTAGGGACTGGAAACACCGGGGAGCTGTTTTTT

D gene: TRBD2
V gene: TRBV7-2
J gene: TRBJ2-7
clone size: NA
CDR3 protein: CASSFSGSSYEQYF
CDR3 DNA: TGTGCCAGCAGCTTTAGCGGGAGCTCCTACGAGCAGTACTTC

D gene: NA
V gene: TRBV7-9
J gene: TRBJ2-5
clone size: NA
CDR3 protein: CASSFPDTPGETQYF
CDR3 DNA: TGTGCCAGCAGCTTCCCGGACACTCCCGGGGAGACCCAGTACTTC

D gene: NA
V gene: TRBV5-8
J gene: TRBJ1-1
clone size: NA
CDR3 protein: CASSLSTGTKSAEAFF
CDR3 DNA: TGTGCCAGCAGTTTGAGTACCGGGACAAAATCTGCTGAAGCTTTCTTT

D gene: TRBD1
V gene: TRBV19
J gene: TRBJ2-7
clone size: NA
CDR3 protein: CASSSSFGTGRSYEQYF
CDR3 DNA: TGTGCCAGTAGTAGCTCCTTCGGGACAGGGAGGTCCTACGAGCAGTACTTC

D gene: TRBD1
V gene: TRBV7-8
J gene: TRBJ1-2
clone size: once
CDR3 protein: CASSSYRTGERGYTF
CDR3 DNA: TGTGCCAGCAGCTCCTACAGGACAGGGGAGCGAGGCTACACCTTC

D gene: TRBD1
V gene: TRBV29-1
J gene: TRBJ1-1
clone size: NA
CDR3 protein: CSGLTGNNGLAFF
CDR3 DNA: TGCAGCGGATTGACAGGGAATAACGGCCTAGCTTTCTTT

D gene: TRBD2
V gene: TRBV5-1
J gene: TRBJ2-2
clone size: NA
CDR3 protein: CASSWTSGTGELFF
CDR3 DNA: TGCGCCAGCAGCTGGACTAGTGGGACCGGGGAGCTGTTTTTT

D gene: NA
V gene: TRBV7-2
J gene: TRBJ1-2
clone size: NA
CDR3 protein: CASSQALVGGRNYGYTF
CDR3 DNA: TGTGCCAGCAGCCAGGCCCTGGTAGGCGGGAGGAACTATGGCTACACCTTC

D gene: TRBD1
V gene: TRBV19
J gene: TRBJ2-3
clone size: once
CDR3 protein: CASSTRTGSTDTQYF
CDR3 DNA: TGTGCCAGTAGTACCCGGACAGGGAGCACAGATACGCAGTATTTT

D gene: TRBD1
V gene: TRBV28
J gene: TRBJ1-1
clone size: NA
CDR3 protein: CASSPYLGRGRAAEAFF
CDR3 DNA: TGTGCCAGCAGTCCCTACTTAGGCAGGGGGCGGGCAGCTGAAGCTTTCTTT

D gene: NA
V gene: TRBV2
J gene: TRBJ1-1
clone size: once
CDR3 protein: CASGRSRGNTEAFF
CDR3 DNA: TGTGCCAGCGGACGGAGCAGGGGGAACACTGAAGCTTTCTTT

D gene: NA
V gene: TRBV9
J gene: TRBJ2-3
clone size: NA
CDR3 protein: CASSVQGSLGTDTQYF
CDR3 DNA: TGTGCCAGCAGCGTACAGGGGTCTCTAGGCACAGATACGCAGTATTTT

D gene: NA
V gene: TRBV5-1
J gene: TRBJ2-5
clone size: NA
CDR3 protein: CASKLTSIQETQYF
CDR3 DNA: TGCGCCAGCAAGCTTACATCAATCCAAGAGACCCAGTACTTC

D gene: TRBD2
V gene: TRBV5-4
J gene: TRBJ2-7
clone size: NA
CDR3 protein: CASSPTISGGPGYEQYF
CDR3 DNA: TGTGCCAGCAGCCCGACCATTAGCGGGGGGCCAGGGTACGAGCAGTACTTC

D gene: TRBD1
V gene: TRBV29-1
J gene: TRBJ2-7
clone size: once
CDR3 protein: CSVVGTVSSYEQYF
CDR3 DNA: TGCAGCGTTGTTGGGACAGTCAGCTCCTACGAGCAGTACTTC

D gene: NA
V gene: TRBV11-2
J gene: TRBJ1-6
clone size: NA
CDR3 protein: CASSLWVGFNSPLHF
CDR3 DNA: TGTGCCAGCAGCTTATGGGTCGGATTCAATTCACCCCTCCACTTT

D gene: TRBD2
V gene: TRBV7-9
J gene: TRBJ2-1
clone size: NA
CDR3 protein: CASSLTTSGEGGEQFF
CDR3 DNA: TGTGCCAGCAGCTTGACGACTAGCGGGGAAGGCGGTGAGCAGTTCTTC

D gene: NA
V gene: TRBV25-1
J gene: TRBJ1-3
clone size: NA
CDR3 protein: CASSPYRGAGNTIYF
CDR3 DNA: TGTGCCAGCAGTCCTTATCGGGGGGCTGGAAACACCATATATTTT

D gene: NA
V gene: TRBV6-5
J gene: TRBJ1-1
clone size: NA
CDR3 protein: CASGREGGNTEAFF
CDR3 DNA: TGTGCCTCTGGTAGGGAGGGGGGTAACACTGAAGCTTTCTTT

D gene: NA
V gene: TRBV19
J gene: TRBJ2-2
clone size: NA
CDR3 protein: CASIRVDTGELFF
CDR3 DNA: TGTGCCAGTATTAGGGTCGACACCGGGGAGCTGTTTTTT

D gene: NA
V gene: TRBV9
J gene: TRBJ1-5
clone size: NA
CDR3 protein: CASSAQGSGPQHF
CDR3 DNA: TGTGCCAGCAGCGCACAGGGATCAGGGCCCCAGCATTTT

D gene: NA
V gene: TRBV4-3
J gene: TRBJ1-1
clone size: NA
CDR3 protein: CASSQGSGTEAFF
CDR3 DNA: TGCGCCAGCAGCCAAGGTTCGGGCACTGAAGCTTTCTTT

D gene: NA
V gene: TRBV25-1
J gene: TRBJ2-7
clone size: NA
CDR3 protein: CASSPRGRAGEQYF
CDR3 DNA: TGTGCCAGCAGTCCCCGGGGGCGGGCGGGAGAGCAGTACTTC

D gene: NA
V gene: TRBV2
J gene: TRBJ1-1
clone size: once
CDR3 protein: CASSAGTSLNTEAFF
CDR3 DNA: TGTGCCAGCAGCGCCGGGACATCCCTGAACACTGAAGCTTTCTTT

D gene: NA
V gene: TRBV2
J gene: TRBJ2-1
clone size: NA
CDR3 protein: CASTFPLALNEQFF
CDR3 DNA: TGTGCCAGCACGTTTCCACTCGCGCTCAATGAGCAGTTCTTC

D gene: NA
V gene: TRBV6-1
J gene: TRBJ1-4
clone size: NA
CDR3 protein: CASSEGSSNEKLFF
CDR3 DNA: TGTGCCAGCAGTGAAGGAAGTTCTAATGAAAAACTGTTTTTT

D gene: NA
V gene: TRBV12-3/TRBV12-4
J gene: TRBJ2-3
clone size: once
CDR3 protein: CASRETTDTQYF
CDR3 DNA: TGTGCCAGCAGGGAAACCACAGATACGCAGTATTTT

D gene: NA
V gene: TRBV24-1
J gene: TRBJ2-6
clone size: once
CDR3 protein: CATSDLTAGANVLTF
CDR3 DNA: TGTGCCACCAGTGATTTGACGGCAGGGGCCAACGTCCTGACTTTC

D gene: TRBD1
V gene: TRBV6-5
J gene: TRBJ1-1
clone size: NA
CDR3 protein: CASSYQQGSTEAFF
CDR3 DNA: TGTGCCAGCAGTTATCAACAGGGGAGCACTGAAGCTTTCTTT

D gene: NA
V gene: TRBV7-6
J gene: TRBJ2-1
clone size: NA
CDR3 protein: CASSFPQAGAEQFF
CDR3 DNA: TGTGCCAGCAGCTTCCCCCAGGCGGGGGCCGAGCAGTTCTTC

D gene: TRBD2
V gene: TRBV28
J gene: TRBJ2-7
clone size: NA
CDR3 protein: CASRPGGAHYEQYF
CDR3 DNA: TGTGCCAGCAGGCCCGGGGGGGCCCACTACGAGCAGTACTTC

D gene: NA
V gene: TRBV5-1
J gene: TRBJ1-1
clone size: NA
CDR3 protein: CASSRLQGRNTEAFF
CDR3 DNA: TGCGCCAGCAGCCGCCTCCAGGGGCGGAACACTGAAGCTTTCTTT

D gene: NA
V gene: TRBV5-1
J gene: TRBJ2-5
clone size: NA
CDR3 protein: CASSPQDSLQETQYF
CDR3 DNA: TGCGCCAGCAGCCCACAGGACAGTCTCCAAGAGACCCAGTACTTC

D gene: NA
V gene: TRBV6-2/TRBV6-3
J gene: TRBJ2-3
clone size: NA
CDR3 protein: CASSRGRMGNTDTQYF
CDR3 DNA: TGTGCCAGCAGTAGGGGTCGGATGGGCAACACAGATACGCAGTATTTT

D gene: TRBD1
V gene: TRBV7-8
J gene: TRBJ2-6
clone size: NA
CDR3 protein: CASSLGDREFFLGANVLTF
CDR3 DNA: TGTGCCAGCAGCTTAGGAGACAGGGAATTTTTTTTAGGGGCCAACGTCCTGACTTTC

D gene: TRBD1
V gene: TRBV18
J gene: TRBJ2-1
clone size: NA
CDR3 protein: CASSPLPPGQGINEQFF
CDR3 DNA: TGTGCCAGCTCACCACTACCCCCCGGACAGGGGATTAATGAGCAGTTCTTC

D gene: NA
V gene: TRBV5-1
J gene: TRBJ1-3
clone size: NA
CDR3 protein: CASSLGQGRGNTIYF
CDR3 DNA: TGCGCCAGCAGCTTAGGCCAGGGGAGAGGAAACACCATATATTTT

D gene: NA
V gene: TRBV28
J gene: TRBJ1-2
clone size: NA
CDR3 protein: CASTEGGIGYGYTF
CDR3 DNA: TGTGCCAGCACGGAGGGGGGCATTGGCTATGGCTACACCTTC

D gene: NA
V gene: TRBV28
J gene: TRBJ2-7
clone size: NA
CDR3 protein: CASSPRQTYEQYF
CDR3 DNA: TGTGCCAGCAGTCCTCGACAGACCTACGAGCAGTACTTC

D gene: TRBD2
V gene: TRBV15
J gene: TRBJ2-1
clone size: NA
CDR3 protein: CATSVLGGANEQFF
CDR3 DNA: TGTGCCACCAGCGTCCTCGGGGGGGCCAATGAGCAGTTCTTC

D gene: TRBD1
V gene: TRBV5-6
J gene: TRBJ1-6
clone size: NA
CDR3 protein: CASSPTGTAYNSPLHF
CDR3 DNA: TGTGCCAGCAGCCCTACCGGGACAGCGTATAATTCACCCCTCCACTTT

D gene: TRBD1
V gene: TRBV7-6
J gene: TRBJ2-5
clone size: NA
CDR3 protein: CASSSPGQGKETQYF
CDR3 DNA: TGTGCCAGCAGTTCACCGGGACAGGGGAAAGAGACCCAGTACTTC